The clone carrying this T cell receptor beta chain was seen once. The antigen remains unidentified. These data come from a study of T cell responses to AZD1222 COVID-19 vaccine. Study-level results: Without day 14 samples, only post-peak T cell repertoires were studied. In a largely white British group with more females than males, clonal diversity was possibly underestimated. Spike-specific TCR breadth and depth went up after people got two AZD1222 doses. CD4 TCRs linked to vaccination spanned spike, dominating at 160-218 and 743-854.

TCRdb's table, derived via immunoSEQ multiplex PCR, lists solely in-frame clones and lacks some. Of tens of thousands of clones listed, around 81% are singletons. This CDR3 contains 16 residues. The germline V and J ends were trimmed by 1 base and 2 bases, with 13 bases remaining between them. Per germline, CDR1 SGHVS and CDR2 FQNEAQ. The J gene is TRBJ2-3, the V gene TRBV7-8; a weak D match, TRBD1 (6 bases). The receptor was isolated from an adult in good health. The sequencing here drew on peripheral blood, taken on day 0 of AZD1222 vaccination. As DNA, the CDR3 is TGTGCCAGCAGCTTAGGAGCCAGGGGATCCACAGATACGCAGTATTTT. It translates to CASSLGARGSTDTQYF.